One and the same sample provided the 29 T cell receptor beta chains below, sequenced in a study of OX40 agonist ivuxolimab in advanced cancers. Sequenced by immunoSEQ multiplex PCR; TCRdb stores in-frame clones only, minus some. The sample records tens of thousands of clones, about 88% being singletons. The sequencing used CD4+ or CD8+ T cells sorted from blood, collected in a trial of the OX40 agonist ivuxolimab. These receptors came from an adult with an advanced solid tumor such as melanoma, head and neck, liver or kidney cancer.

The CDR3 protein is CAWSPTPGYEQYF. CDR3 DNA: TGTGCCTGGAGCCCAACCCCGGGGTACGAGCAGTACTTC. This sequence joins TRBV30 and TRBJ2-7, with D maybe TRBD2 (5 bases). V gave up 3 bases and J gave up 4 bases, with 13 bases separating them. CDR3 size: 13 residues. CDR1 is GTSNPN, CDR2 SVGIG, per germline (reference sequence).

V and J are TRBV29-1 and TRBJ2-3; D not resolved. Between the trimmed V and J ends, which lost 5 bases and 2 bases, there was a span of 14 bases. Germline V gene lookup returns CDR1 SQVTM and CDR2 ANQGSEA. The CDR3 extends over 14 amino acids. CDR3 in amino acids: CSVSISRPTDTQYF. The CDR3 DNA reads TGCAGCGTTTCCATTTCGCGACCCACAGATACGCAGTATTTT.

CDR3 sequence: CTSSQEDSCTDTQYF. The CDR3 nucleotides read TGCACCAGCAGCCAAGAGGACAGCTGCACAGATACGCAGTATTTT. The rearrangement joins TRBV1 to TRBJ2-3; TRBD1, the D gene given by the table, was not confirmed from the DNA. TRBV1 is assigned pseudogene status. This CDR3 spans 15 amino acids.

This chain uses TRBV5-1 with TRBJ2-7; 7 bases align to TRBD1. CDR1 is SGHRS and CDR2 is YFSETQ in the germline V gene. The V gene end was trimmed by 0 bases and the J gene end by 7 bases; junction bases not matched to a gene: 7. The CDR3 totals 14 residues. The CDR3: CASSLGGGYPEQYF. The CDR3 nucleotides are TGCGCCAGCAGCTTGGGAGGGGGCTACCCTGAGCAGTACTTC.

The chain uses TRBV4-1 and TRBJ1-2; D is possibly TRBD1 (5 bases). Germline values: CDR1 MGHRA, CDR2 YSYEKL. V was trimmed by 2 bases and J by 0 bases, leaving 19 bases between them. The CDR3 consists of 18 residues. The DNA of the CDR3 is TGCGCCAGCAGCCAATTCAAAGGGGCCGGGGAAGCTAACTATGGCTACACCTTC. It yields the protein CASSQFKGAGEANYGYTF.

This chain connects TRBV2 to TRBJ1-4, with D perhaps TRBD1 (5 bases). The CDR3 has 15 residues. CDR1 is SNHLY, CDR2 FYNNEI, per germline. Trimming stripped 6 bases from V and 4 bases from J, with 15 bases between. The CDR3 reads CASRKVSGGNEKLFF. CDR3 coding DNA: TGTGCCAGCAGAAAGGTGTCGGGGGGTAATGAAAAACTGTTTTTT.

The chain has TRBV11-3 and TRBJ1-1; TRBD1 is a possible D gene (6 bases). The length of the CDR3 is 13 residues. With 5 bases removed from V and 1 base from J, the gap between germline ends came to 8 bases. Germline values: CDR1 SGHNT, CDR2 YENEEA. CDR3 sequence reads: CASSRTANTEAFF. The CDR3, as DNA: TGTGCCAGCAGCCGGACAGCGAACACTGAAGCTTTCTTT. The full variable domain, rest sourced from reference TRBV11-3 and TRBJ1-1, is EAGVVQSPRYKIIEKKQPVAFWCNPISGHNTLYWYLQNLGQGPELLIRYENEEAVDDSQLPKDRFSAERLKGVDSTLKIQPAELGDSAVYLCASSRTANTEAFFGQGTRLTVV.

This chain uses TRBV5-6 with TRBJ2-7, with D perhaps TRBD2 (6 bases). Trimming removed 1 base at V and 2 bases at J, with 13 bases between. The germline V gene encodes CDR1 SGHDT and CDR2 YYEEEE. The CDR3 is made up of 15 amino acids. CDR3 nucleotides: TGTGCCAGCAGCTTGAGGGCGGGATGGACCTACGAGCAGTACTTC. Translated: CASSLRAGWTYEQYF.

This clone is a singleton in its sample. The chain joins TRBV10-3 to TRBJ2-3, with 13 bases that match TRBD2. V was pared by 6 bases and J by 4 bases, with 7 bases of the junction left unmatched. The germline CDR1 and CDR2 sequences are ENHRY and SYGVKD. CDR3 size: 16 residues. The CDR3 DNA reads TGTGCCATCAGCGTCTCACTAGCGGGAGGGGCAGATACGCAGTATTTT. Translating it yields CAISVSLAGGADTQYF.

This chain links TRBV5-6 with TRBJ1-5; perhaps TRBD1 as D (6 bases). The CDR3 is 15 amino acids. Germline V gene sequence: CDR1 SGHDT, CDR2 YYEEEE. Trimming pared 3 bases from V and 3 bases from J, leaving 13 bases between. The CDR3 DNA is TGTGCCAGCAGCTCGAATACAGGGATCAATCAGCCCCAGCATTTT. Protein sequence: CASSSNTGINQPQHF.

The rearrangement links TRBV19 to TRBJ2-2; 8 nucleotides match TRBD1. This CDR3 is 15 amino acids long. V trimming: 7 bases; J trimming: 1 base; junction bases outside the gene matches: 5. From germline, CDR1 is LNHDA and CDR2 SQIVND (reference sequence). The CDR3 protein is CASIRTGRNTGELFF. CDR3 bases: TGTGCCAGTATTCGGACAGGGAGGAACACCGGGGAGCTGTTTTTT.

The CDR3 DNA reads TGTGCCAGCAGCTTGGCTCTCGAGACCTACGAGCAGTACTTC. This translates into CASSLALETYEQYF. This chain joins TRBV5-4 and TRBJ2-7; D remains unclear. This CDR3 region has 14 residues. Germline V gene sequence: CDR1 SGHNT, CDR2 YYREEE (reference sequence). The V and J ends lost 0 bases and 2 bases respectively, with 9 bases between them.

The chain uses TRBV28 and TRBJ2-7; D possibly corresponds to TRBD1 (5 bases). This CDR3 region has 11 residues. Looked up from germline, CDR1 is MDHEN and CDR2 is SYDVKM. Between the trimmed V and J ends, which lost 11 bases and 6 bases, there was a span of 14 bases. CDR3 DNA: TGTGCCGCCACTTCGCAGGGCGAGCAGTACTTC. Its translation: CAATSQGEQYF.

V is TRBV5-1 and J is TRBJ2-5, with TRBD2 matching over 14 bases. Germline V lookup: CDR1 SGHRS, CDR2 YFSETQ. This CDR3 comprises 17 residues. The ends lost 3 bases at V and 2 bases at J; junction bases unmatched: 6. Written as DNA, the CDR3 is TGCGCCAGCAGCTCGGGACTAGCGGGAGTTTATCAAGAGACCCAGTACTTC. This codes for CASSSGLAGVYQETQYF.

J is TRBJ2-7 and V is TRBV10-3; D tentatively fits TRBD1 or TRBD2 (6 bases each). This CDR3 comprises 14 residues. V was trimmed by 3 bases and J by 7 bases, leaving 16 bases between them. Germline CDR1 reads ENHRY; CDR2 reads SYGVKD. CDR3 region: CAISEAPGAGEQYF. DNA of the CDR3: TGTGCCATCAGTGAAGCCCCGGGGGCGGGAGAGCAGTACTTC.

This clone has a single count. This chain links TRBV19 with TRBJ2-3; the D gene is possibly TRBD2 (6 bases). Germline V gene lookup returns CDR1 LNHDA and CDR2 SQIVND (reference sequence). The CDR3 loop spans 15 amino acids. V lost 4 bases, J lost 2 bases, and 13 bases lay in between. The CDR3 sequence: CASSKVGLSTDTQYF. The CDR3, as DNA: TGTGCCAGTAGTAAAGTGGGACTTTCCACAGATACGCAGTATTTT.

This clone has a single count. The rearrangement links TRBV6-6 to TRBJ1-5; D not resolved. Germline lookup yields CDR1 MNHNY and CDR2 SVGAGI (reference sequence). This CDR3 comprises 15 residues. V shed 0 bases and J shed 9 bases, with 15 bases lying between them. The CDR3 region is CASSYSREGDRPQHF. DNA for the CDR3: TGTGCCAGCAGTTACTCGAGAGAGGGAGATAGGCCCCAGCATTTT.

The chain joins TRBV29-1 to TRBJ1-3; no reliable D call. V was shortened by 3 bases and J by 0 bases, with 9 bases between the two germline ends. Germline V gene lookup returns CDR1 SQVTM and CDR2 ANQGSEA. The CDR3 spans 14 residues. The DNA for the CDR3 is TGCAGCGTTGAGGGCATTCTCTCTGGAAACACCATATATTTT. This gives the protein CSVEGILSGNTIYF.

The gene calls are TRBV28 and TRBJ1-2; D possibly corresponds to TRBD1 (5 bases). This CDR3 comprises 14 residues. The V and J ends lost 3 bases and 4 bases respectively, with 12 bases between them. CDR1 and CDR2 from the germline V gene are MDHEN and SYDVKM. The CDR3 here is CASSFGQGGYGYTF. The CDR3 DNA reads TGTGCCAGCAGTTTTGGGCAGGGCGGCTATGGCTACACCTTC.

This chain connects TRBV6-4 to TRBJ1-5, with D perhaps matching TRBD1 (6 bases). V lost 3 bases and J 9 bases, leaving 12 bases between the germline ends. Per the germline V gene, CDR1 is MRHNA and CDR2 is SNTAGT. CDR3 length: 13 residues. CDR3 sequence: CASSEEGVRPQHF. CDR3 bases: TGTGCCAGCAGTGAGGAGGGGGTCCGGCCCCAGCATTTT.

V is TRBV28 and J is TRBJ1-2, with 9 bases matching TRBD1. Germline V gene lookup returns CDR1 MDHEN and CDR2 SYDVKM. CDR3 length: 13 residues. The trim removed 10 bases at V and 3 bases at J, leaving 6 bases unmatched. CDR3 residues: CATPGQGYYGYTF. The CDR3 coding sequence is TGTGCCACCCCCGGACAGGGGTACTATGGCTACACCTTC.

This CDR3 reads CASSGRETQYF. The CDR3 bases are TGTGCCAGCAGCGGTCGAGAGACCCAGTACTTC. The chain combines TRBV7-8 with TRBJ2-5; D not certain. The CDR3 length is 11 residues. CDR1 and CDR2 from the germline V gene are SGHVS and FQNEAQ. V was pared by 5 bases and J by 4 bases, with 5 bases between.

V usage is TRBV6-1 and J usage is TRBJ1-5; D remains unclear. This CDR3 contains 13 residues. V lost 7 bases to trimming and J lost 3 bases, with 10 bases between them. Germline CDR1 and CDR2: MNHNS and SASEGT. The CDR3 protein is CASIKAFNQPQHF. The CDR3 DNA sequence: TGTGCCAGCATCAAGGCTTTCAATCAGCCCCAGCATTTT.

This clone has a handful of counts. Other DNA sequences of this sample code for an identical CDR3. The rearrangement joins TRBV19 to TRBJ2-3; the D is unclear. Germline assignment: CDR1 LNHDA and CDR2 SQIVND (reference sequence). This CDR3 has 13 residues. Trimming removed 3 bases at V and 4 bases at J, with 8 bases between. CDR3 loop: CASSIGRADTQYF. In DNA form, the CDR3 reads TGTGCCAGTAGTATTGGCAGAGCAGATACGCAGTATTTT.

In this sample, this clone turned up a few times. This CDR3 reads CASSLGTSVYEQYF. As DNA, the CDR3 is TGTGCCAGCTCACTAGGGACTAGCGTCTACGAGCAGTACTTC. V and J are TRBV18 and TRBJ2-7; 10 bases line up with TRBD2. V shed 4 bases and J 3 bases; nucleotides not matched to a gene: 3. The CDR3 loop spans 14 amino acids. The germline V gene has CDR1 KGHSH and CDR2 LQKENI.

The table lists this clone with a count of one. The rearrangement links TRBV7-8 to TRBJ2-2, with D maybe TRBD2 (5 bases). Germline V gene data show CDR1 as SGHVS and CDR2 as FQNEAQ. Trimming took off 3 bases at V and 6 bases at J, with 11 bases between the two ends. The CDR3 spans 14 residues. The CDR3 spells CASSFGLLAGELFF. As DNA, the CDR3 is TGTGCCAGCAGCTTTGGCCTACTAGCCGGGGAGCTGTTTTTT.

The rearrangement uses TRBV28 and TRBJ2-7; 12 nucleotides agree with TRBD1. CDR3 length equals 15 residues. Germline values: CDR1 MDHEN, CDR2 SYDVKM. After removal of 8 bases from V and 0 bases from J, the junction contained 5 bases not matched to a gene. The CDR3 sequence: CASRMGQGASYEQYF. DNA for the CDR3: TGTGCCAGCCGAATGGGACAGGGGGCCTCCTACGAGCAGTACTTC.

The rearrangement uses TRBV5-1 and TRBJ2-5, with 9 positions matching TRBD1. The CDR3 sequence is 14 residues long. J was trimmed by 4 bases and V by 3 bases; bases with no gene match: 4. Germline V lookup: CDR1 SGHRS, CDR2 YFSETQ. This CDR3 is CASSSGTGLETQYF. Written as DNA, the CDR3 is TGCGCCAGCAGCTCGGGGACAGGGTTAGAGACCCAGTACTTC.

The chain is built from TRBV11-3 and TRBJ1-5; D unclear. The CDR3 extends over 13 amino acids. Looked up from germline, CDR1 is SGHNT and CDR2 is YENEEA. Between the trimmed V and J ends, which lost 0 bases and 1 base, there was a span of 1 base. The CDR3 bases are TGTGCCAGCAGCTTAGAGAGCAATCAGCCCCAGCATTTT. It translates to CASSLESNQPQHF.